One sample yielded the 15 T cell receptor beta chains listed below, sequenced in a study of T-cell memory formation after mild COVID-19. TCRdb reprocessed the 5' RACE reads via MiXCR and lists one record per CDR3 protein. Of about 270,000 distinct CDR3 sequences in the sample, about 16% were seen once. Sequencing was done on a sample of PBMCs or a T cell subset sorted from them (not recorded which). These receptors were obtained from a man younger than 35 who had mild COVID-19 (a few samples of this study predate the infection). Cell type and time point are not known.

The chain employs TRBV6-6 and TRBJ1-2; a possible D gene is TRBD1 (5 bases). CDR1 is MNHNY and CDR2 is SVGAGI in the germline V gene (reference sequence). This CDR3 comprises 13 residues. Trimming left V 5 bases short and J 3 bases short, with 10 bases between. For the CDR3, the DNA is TGTGCCAGCAGTATCCAAGGGGACTATGGCTACACCTTC. Its protein product is CASSIQGDYGYTF.

The chain employs TRBV6-5 and TRBJ1-4; D is undetermined. CDR3 length: 15 amino acids. Germline values: CDR1 MNHEY, CDR2 SVGAGI. Between the trimmed V and J ends, which lost 7 bases and 4 bases, there was a span of 16 bases. The CDR3 DNA is TGTGCCAGCACCCGTTCGGGCAGCCTTAATGAAAAACTGTTTTTT. Its translation: CASTRSGSLNEKLFF.

In its sample, this clonotype was seen a few times. The chain joins TRBV9 to TRBJ1-3; the D is unclear. The CDR3 has 12 residues. Trimming stripped 5 bases from V and 0 bases from J, with 3 bases between. From germline, CDR1 is SGDLS and CDR2 YYNGEE. The CDR3 nucleotides read TGTGCCAGCAGAGACTCTGGAAACACCATATATTTT. It specifies CASRDSGNTIYF.

V is TRBV12-3 or TRBV12-4 and J is TRBJ1-5, with D perhaps TRBD1 (5 bases). The CDR3 consists of 14 residues. The V end was cut by 6 bases, the J end by 3 bases, with 12 bases between. CDR3 sequence: CASREDTANQPQHF. In DNA, the CDR3 is TGTGCCAGCAGGGAGGACACGGCCAATCAGCCCCAGCATTTT.

In this sample, this clonotype turned up many times. The rearrangement joins TRBV27 to TRBJ2-2; D perhaps matches TRBD1 (5 bases). The length of the CDR3 is 14 residues. CDR1 and CDR2 (germline): MNHEY, SMNVEV (reference sequence). With 5 bases removed from V and 1 base from J, the gap between germline ends came to 8 bases. The chain's CDR3 is CASSEDRNTGELFF. The CDR3 coding sequence is TGTGCCAGCAGTGAAGACAGGAACACCGGGGAGCTGTTTTTT.

The chain recombines TRBV4-3 with TRBJ2-2; TRBD1 or TRBD2 may be the D gene (5 bases each). Trimming pared 4 bases from V and 6 bases from J, leaving 18 bases between. CDR3 length: 16 amino acids. CDR1 and CDR2 (germline): LGHNA, YSLEER. DNA of the CDR3: TGCGCCAGCAGCCGAGAAAGGAGAATGGGGGCCGGGGAGCTGTTTTTT. Its protein is CASSRERRMGAGELFF.

This chain uses TRBV6-2 or TRBV6-3 with TRBJ2-3; D perhaps matches TRBD2 (6 bases). CDR3 length equals 16 residues. Germline V CDR1 and CDR2: MNHEY, SVGEGT. Trimming removed 5 bases at V and 5 bases at J, with 20 bases between. The CDR3 region is CASSQARERKLDTQYF. The CDR3 DNA sequence: TGTGCCAGCAGTCAAGCCCGGGAGCGAAAATTAGATACGCAGTATTTT.

This clonotype came up many times. The V call is TRBV12-3 or TRBV12-4, the J call TRBJ2-5; 10 bases line up with TRBD2. CDR3 size: 15 residues. V gave up 5 bases and J gave up 2 bases; unmatched junction bases: 5. The chain's CDR3 is CASSPLAGAQETQYF. As DNA, the CDR3 is TGTGCCAGCAGTCCCCTAGCGGGAGCACAAGAGACCCAGTACTTC.

In this sample, this clonotype turned up a few times. This chain joins TRBV20-1 and TRBJ1-5; TRBD1 might be the D (5 bases). V lost 4 bases, J lost 0 bases, and 10 bases lay in between. The CDR3 extends over 14 amino acids. Germline loops: CDR1 DFQATT, CDR2 SNEGSKA (reference sequence). CDR3 sequence reads: CSATQGRSNQPQHF. In DNA, the CDR3 is TGCAGTGCTACCCAGGGTCGTAGCAATCAGCCCCAGCATTTT.

This clonotype has more than one count but fewer than ten. The chain recombines TRBV6-2 or TRBV6-3 with TRBJ2-3, with D unclear. Germline CDR1 and CDR2: MNHEY and SVGEGT. The ends were cut back, 2 bases at V and 7 bases at J, with 7 bases in the middle. CDR3 length equals 12 residues. CDR3 DNA: TGTGCCAGCAGTTACGGGCCAAATACGCAGTATTTT. Translating gives CASSYGPNTQYF.

This clonotype turned up a few times. This chain uses TRBV25-1 with TRBJ2-1, with 12 bases matching TRBD1. Trimming at V came to 2 bases and at J to 0 bases, leaving 8 bases not matched to a gene. Germline CDR1 is MGHDK and CDR2 is SYGVNS. The CDR3 has 19 residues. In nucleotides, the CDR3 is TGTGCCAGCAGTGAAGGGGGACAGGGGGCCGGCAGCTCCTACAATGAGCAGTTCTTC. It encodes CASSEGGQGAGSSYNEQFF.

This clonotype was seen only a few times. The chain is built from TRBV30 and TRBJ2-1; D not certain. V dropped 3 bases and J dropped 6 bases, with 9 bases sitting between them. CDR3 length: 12 residues. Germline V lookup: CDR1 GTSNPN, CDR2 SVGIG (reference sequence). The CDR3, as DNA: TGTGCCTGGAGAGGGTCCCCCAATGAGCAGTTCTTC. Translating gives CAWRGSPNEQFF. Supplemented by reference TRBV30 and TRBJ2-1, the full variable domain reads SQTIHQWPATLVQPVGSPLSLECTVEGTSNPNLYWYRQAAGRGLQLLFYSVGIGQISSEVPQNLSASRPQDRQFILSSKKLLLSDSGFYLCAWRGSPNEQFFGPGTRLTVL.

This clonotype was counted many times. V usage is TRBV7-9 and J usage is TRBJ2-3, with 9 positions matching TRBD1. This CDR3 has 14 amino acids. CDR1 and CDR2 (germline): SEHNR, FQNEAQ (reference sequence). With 5 bases clipped from V and 2 bases from J, the junction kept 2 bases outside the gene matches. The CDR3 nucleotides are TGTGCCAGCAGCGGGACAGGGTCCACAGATACGCAGTATTTT. Translation gives CASSGTGSTDTQYF. Filled out from reference TRBV7-9 and TRBJ2-3, the complete variable domain reads DTGVSQNPRHKITKRGQNVTFRCDPISEHNRLYWYRQTLGQGPEFLTYFQNEAQLEKSRLLSDRFSAERPKGSFSTLEIQRTEQGDSAMYLCASSGTGSTDTQYFGPGTRLTVL.

This clonotype occurred a few times. This sequence joins TRBV18 and TRBJ2-5, with 9 nucleotides matching TRBD2. CDR3 length: 16 amino acids. The V and J ends lost 3 bases and 2 bases, in that order; junction bases with no gene match: 7. Germline values: CDR1 KGHSH, CDR2 LQKENI. The DNA for the CDR3 is TGTGCCAGCTCACCTAGGGTAGCGGGAGTGCAAGAGACCCAGTACTTC. Amino acid sequence: CASSPRVAGVQETQYF.

This clonotype was seen a few times. The V call is TRBV5-6, the J call TRBJ2-3; unclear D gene. The germline CDR1 and CDR2 sequences are SGHDT and YYEEEE. The CDR3 contains 16 residues. V lost 6 bases to trimming and J lost 0 bases, with 17 bases between them. CDR3 coding DNA: TGTGCCAGCACCACCCGGTCCGTCTACAGCACAGATACGCAGTATTTT. This translates into CASTTRSVYSTDTQYF.